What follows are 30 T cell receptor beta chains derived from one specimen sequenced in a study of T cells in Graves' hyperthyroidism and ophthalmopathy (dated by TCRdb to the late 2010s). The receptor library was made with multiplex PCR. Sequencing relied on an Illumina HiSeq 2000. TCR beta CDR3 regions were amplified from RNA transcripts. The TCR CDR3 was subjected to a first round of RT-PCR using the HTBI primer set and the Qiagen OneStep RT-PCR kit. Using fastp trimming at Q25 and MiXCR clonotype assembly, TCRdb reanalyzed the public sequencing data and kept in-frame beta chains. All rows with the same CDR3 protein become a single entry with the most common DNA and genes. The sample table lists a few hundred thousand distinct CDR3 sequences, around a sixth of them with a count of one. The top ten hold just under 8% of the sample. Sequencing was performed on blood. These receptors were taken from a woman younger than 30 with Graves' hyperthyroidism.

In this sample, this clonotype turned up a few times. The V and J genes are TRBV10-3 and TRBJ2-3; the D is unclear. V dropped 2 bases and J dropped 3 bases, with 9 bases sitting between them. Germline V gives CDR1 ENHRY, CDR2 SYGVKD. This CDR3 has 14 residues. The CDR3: CAISEHLETDTQYF. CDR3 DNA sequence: TGTGCCATCAGTGAGCATCTTGAAACAGATACGCAGTATTTT.

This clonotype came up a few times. The chain's CDR3 is CSASRSSEGYTF. The DNA of the CDR3 is TGCAGTGCTAGCCGATCCTCGGAGGGCTACACCTTC. This chain connects TRBV20-1 to TRBJ1-2; no clear D gene. Per germline, CDR1 DFQATT and CDR2 SNEGSKA (reference sequence). The CDR3 totals 12 residues. V lost 3 bases and J lost 8, with 13 bases in between.

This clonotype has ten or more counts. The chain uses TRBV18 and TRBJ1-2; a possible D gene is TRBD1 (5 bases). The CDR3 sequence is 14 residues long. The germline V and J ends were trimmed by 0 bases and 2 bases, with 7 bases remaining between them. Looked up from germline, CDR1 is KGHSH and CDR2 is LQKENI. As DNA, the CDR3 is TGTGCCAGCTCACCACCGGGGCCAAACTATGGCTACACCTTC. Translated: CASSPPGPNYGYTF.

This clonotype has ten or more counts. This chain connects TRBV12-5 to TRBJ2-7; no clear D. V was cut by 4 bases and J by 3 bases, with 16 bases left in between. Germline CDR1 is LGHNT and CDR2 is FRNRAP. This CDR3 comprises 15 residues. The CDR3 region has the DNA TGTGCTAGTGGTTCCACCTTCAGTACTGTCTACGAGCAGTACTTC. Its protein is CASGSTFSTVYEQYF.

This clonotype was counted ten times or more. The CDR3, as DNA: TGTGCCAGTAGTATTTCCGGACTAACGAACACCGGGGAGCTGTTTTTT. Its translation is CASSISGLTNTGELFF. V gene TRBV19 combines with J gene TRBJ2-2; D possibly corresponds to TRBD2 (6 bases). This CDR3 region has 16 residues. Trimming pared 3 bases from V and 0 bases from J, leaving 11 bases between. Germline V CDR1 and CDR2: LNHDA, SQIVND (reference sequence).

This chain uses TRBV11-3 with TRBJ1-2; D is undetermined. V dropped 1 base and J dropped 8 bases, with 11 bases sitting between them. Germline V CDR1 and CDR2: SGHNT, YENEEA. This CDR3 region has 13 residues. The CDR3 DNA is TGTGCCAGCAGCTTAGCGGGGAGTGGAGGCTACACCTTC. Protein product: CASSLAGSGGYTF.

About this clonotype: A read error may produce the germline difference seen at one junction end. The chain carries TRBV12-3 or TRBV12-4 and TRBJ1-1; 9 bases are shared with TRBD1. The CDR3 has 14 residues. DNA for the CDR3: TGTGCCAGCGGTTTACAGGGGGCGTTCACTGAAGCTTTCTTT. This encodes CASGLQGAFTEAFF.

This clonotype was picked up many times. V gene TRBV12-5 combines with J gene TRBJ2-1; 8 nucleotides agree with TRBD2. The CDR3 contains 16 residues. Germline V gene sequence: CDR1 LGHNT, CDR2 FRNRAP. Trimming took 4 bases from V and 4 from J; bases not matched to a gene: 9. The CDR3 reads CASGSTRGAPYNEQFF. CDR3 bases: TGTGCTAGTGGTTCCACGCGGGGGGCACCTTACAATGAGCAGTTCTTC.

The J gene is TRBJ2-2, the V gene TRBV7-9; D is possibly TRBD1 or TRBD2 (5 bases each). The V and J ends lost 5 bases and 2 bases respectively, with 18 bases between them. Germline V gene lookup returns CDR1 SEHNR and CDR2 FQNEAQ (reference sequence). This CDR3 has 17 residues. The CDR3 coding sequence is TGTGCCAGCAGCCCGTCGGGATCAGGGAAAAACACCGGGGAGCTGTTTTTT. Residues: CASSPSGSGKNTGELFF.

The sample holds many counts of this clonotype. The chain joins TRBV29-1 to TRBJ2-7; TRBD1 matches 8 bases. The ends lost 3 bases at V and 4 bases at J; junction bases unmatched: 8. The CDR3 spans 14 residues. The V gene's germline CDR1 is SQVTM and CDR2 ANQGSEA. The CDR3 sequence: CSVEDPQGAYEQYF. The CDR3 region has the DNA TGCAGCGTTGAGGACCCCCAGGGGGCATACGAGCAGTACTTC.

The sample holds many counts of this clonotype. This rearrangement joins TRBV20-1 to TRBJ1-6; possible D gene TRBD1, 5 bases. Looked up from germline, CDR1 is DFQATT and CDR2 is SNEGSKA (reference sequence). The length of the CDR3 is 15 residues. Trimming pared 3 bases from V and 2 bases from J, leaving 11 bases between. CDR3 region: CSASAGEPYNSPLHF. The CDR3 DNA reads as TGCAGTGCTAGTGCGGGGGAACCCTATAATTCACCCCTCCACTTT.

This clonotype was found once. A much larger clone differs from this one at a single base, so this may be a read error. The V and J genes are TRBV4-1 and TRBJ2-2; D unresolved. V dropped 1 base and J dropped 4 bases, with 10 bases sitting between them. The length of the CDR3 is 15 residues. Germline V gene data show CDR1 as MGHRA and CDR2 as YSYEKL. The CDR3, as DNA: TGCGCCAGCAGCCAAGGGCCGGACCTCACCGGGGAGCTGTTTTTT. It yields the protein CASSQGPDLTGELFF.

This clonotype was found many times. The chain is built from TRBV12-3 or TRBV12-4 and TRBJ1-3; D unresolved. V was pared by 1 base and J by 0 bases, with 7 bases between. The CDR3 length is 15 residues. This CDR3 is CASSLDRSSGNTIYF. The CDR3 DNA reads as TGTGCCAGCAGTTTAGATCGGAGCTCTGGAAACACCATATATTTT.

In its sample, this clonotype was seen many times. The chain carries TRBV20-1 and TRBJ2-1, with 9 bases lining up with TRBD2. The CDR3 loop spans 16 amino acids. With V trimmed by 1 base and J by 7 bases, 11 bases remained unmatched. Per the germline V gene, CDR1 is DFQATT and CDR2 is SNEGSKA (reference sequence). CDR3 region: CSARAGLAPRENEQFF. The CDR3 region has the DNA TGCAGTGCTAGAGCAGGACTAGCGCCCCGTGAGAATGAGCAGTTCTTC.

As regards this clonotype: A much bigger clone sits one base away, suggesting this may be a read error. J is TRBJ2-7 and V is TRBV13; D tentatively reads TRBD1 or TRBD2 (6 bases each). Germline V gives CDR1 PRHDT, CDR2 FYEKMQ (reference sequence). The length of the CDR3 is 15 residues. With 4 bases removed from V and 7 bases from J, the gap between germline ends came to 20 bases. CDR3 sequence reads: CASSWTMRGHREQYF. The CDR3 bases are TGTGCCAGCAGCTGGACTATGAGGGGACATCGAGAGCAGTACTTC.

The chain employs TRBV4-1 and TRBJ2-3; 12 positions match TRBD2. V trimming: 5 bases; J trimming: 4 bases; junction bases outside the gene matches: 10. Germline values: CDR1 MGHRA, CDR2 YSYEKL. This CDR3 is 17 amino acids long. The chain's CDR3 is CASSAALAGGPPDTQYF. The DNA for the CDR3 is TGCGCCAGCAGCGCAGCCCTAGCGGGGGGGCCCCCAGATACGCAGTATTTT.

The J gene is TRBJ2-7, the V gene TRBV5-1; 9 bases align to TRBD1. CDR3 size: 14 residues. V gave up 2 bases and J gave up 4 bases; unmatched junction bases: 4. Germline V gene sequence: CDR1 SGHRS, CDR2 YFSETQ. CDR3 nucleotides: TGCGCCAGCAGCTTTCCGGGACAGGGTTACGAGCAGTACTTC. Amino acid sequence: CASSFPGQGYEQYF.

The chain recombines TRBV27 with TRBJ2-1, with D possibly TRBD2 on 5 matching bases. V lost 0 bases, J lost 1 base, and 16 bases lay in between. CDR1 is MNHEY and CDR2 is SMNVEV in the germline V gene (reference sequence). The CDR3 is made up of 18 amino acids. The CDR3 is CASSLSGRAPGSYNEQFF. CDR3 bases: TGTGCCAGCAGTTTATCAGGACGGGCCCCGGGGTCCTACAATGAGCAGTTCTTC.

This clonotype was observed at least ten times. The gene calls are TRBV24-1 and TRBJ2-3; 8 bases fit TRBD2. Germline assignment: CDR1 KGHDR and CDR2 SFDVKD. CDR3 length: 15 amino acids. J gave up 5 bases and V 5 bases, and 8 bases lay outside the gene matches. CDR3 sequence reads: CATSGPAGAVDTQYF. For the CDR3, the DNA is TGTGCCACCAGTGGACCAGCGGGAGCTGTAGATACGCAGTATTTT.

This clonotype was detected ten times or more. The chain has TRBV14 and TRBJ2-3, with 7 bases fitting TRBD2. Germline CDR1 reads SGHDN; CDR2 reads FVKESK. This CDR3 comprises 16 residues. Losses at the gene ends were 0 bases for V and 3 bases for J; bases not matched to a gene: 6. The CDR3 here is CASSQEAGEATDTQYF. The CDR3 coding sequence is TGTGCCAGCAGCCAAGAGGCGGGAGAAGCGACAGATACGCAGTATTTT.

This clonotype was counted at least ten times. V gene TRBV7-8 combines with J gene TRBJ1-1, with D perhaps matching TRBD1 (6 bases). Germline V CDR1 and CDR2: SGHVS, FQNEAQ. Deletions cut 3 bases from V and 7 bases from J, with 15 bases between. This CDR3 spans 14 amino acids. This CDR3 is CASSFDGGGGEAFF. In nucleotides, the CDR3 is TGTGCCAGCAGCTTCGACGGGGGCGGGGGTGAAGCTTTCTTT.

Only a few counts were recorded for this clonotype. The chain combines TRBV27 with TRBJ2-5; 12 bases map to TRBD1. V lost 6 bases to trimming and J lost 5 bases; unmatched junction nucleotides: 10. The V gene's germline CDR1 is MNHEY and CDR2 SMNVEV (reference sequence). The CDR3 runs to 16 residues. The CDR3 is CASRETGTGGGETQYF. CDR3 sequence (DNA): TGTGCCAGCAGAGAGACCGGGACAGGGGGCGGGGAGACCCAGTACTTC.

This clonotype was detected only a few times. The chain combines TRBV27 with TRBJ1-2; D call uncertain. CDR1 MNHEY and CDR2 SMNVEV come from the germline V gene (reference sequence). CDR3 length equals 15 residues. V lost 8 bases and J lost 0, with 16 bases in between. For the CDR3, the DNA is TGTGCCAGCGGCCCCCAGTTGTCAGCTAACTATGGCTACACCTTC. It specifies CASGPQLSANYGYTF.

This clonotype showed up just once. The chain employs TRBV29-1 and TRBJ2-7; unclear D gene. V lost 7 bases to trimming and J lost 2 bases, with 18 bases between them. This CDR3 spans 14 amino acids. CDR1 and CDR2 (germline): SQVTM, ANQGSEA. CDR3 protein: CSAITDAEAYEQYF. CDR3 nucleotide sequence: TGCAGCGCTATAACAGACGCGGAAGCCTACGAGCAGTACTTC.

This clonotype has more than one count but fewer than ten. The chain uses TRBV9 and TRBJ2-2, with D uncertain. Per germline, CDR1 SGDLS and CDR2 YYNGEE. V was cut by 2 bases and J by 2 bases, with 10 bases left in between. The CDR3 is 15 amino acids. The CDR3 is CASSVSEINTGELFF. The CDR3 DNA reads TGTGCCAGCAGCGTCAGCGAGATAAACACCGGGGAGCTGTTTTTT.

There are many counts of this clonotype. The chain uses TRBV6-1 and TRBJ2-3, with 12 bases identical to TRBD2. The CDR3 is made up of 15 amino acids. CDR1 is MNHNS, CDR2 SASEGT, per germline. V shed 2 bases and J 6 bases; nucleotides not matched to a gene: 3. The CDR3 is CASSELAGGPDTQYF. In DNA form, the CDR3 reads TGTGCCAGCAGTGAACTAGCGGGGGGGCCCGATACGCAGTATTTT.

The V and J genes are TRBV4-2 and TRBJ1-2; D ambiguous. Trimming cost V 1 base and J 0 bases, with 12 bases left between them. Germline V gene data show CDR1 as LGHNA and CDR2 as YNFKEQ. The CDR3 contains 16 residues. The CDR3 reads CASSQGLREPNYGYTF. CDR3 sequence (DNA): TGTGCCAGCAGCCAAGGTCTTCGGGAGCCTAACTATGGCTACACCTTC.

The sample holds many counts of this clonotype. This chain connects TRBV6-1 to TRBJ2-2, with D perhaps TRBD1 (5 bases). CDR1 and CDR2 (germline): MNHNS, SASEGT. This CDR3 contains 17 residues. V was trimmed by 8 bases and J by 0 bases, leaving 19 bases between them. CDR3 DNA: TGTGCCAGCCTCTATTCAGGGTTGGGGCCGAACACCGGGGAGCTGTTTTTT. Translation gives CASLYSGLGPNTGELFF.

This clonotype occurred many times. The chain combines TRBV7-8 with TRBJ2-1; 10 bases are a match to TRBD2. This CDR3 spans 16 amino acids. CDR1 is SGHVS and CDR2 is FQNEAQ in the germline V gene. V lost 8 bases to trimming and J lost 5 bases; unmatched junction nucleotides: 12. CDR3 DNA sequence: TGTGCCAGCGCGCTAGGGGGGACTAGCGCCAACAATGAGCAGTTCTTC. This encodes CASALGGTSANNEQFF.

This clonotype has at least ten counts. The CDR3: CASRANRGGSYEQYF. As DNA, the CDR3 is TGTGCCAGCAGGGCGAACAGGGGTGGTTCCTACGAGCAGTACTTC. The rearrangement uses TRBV2 and TRBJ2-7, with 7 bases fitting TRBD1. Germline CDR1 SNHLY, CDR2 FYNNEI. With V trimmed by 6 bases and J by 1 base, 9 bases remained unmatched. This CDR3 contains 15 residues.